These 8 T cell receptor beta chains share one sample of origin, sequenced in a study of identical twins. TCRdb reprocessed the 5' RACE reads with MiXCR, giving one entry per CDR3 protein. The sample includes hundreds of thousands of distinct CDR3 sequences, approximately 25% of them seen just once. This same sample was also part of a study on T cells expressing NK-cell markers.

Specimen: CD4+ T cells sorted from blood. The source of these receptors is a woman aged 18-35 years in good health.

The chain links TRBV29-1 to TRBJ2-5, with D perhaps TRBD2 (5 bases). V lost 3 bases, J lost 4 bases, and 9 bases lay in between. The CDR3 consists of 12 residues. The V gene's germline CDR1 is SQVTM and CDR2 ANQGSEA. CDR3 DNA: TGCAGCGTTGACTCCGGGGTAGAGACCCAGTACTTC. Protein sequence: CSVDSGVETQYF.

This chain uses TRBV6-1 with TRBJ1-2, with a tentative D call TRBD1 (6 bases). With 7 bases removed from V and 2 bases from J, the gap between germline ends came to 14 bases. Germline V gives CDR1 MNHNS, CDR2 SASEGT. The CDR3 runs 14 residues. Here the CDR3 reads CASKEGQGNYGYTF. In DNA form, the CDR3 reads TGTGCCAGCAAAGAGGGGCAGGGGAACTATGGCTACACCTTC.

This clonotype was counted a few times. This chain links TRBV5-1 with TRBJ2-7; no firm D call. Germline values: CDR1 SGHRS, CDR2 YFSETQ. V was cut by 1 base and J by 2 bases, with 13 bases left in between. This CDR3 comprises 15 residues. The CDR3 reads CASSLQVTGAYEQYF. The CDR3 nucleotides read TGCGCCAGCAGCTTGCAGGTCACCGGCGCCTACGAGCAGTACTTC.

This sequence joins TRBV3-1 and TRBJ2-3; TRBD2 matches 7 bases. Germline assignment: CDR1 LGHDT and CDR2 YNNKEL (reference sequence). With V trimmed by 5 bases and J by 9 bases, 8 bases remained unmatched. CDR3 length: 13 residues. The CDR3 protein is CASSSRDYSTQYF. The DNA for the CDR3 is TGTGCCAGCAGCTCGCGGGACTACTCCACGCAGTATTTT.

This clonotype came up a few times. J is TRBJ2-1 and V is TRBV7-6; D might be TRBD2 (6 bases). The V gene's germline CDR1 is SGHVS and CDR2 FNYEAQ. V shed 1 base and J shed 9 bases, with 13 bases lying between them. CDR3 length: 14 amino acids. The CDR3 sequence: CASSLVLGTGEQFF. CDR3 DNA: TGTGCCAGCAGCTTAGTGTTGGGGACTGGTGAGCAGTTCTTC.

V and J are TRBV2 and TRBJ2-3; D call uncertain. Deletions cut 7 bases from V and 0 bases from J, with 8 bases between. This CDR3 is built from 13 residues. Germline lookup yields CDR1 SNHLY and CDR2 FYNNEI. The CDR3 DNA is TGTGCCAGCATGGGTAGTAGCACAGATACGCAGTATTTT. Protein product: CASMGSSTDTQYF.

The genes are TRBV4-1 and TRBJ2-5, with D maybe TRBD1 (6 bases). Germline lookup yields CDR1 MGHRA and CDR2 YSYEKL. Trimming removed 4 bases from V and 0 bases from J, with 12 bases in between. The CDR3 consists of 15 residues. The CDR3 loop reads CASSLQTGNQETQYF. The CDR3 DNA sequence: TGCGCCAGCAGCCTGCAGACAGGCAACCAAGAGACCCAGTACTTC.

The chain recombines TRBV6-1 with TRBJ2-3, with D perhaps matching TRBD1 (6 bases). This CDR3 comprises 13 residues. Deletions cut 8 bases from V and 1 base from J, with 10 bases between. Germline V lookup: CDR1 MNHNS, CDR2 SASEGT. The CDR3 DNA follows: TGTGCCAGCCTGAAGGGGGGCACAGATACGCAGTATTTT. Amino acid sequence: CASLKGGTDTQYF.